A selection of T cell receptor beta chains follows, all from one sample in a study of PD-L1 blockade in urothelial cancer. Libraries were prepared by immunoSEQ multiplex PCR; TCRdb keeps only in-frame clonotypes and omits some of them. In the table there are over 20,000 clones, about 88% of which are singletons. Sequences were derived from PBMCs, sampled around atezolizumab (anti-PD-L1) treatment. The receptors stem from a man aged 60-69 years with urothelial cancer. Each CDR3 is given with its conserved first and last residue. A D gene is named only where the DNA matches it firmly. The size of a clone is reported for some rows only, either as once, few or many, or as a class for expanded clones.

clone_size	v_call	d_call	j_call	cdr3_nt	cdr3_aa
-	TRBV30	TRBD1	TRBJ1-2	TGTGCCTGGAGTAAAGGGGGCAGTGGGGGCTACACCTTC	CAWSKGGSGGYTF
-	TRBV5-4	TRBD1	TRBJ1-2	TGTGCCAGCAGCTTGGGACAGGGTTCAAGGGGTGGCTACACCTTC	CASSLGQGSRGGYTF
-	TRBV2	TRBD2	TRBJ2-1	TGTGCCAGCACCCCACCAGCGGGGCTAAACAATGAGCAGTTCTTC	CASTPPAGLNNEQFF
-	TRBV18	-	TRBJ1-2	TGTGCCAGCTCACCAACCAGGGTCAATGGCTACACCTTC	CASSPTRVNGYTF
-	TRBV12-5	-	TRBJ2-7	TGTGCTAGTGGTCGGGACATATACTACGAGCAGTACTTC	CASGRDIYYEQYF
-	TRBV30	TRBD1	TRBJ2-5	TGTGCCTGGGAAGACAGGGGTTCGGAGACCCAGTACTTC	CAWEDRGSETQYF
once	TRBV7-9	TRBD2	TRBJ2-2	TGTGCCAGCAGCCCAAGACTAGCGGGGGGGCCGGGGAACACCGGGGAGCTGTTTTTT	CASSPRLAGGPGNTGELFF
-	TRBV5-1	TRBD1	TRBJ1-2	TGCGCCAGCAACATACAACCCGGGACAGAGTATGGCTACACCTTC	CASNIQPGTEYGYTF
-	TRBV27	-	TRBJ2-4	TGTGCCAGCAGTTATTCGGCCAAAAACATTCAGTACTTC	CASSYSAKNIQYF
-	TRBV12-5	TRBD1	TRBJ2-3	TGTGCTAGTGGTACCGGACAGGGGGGAGGCACAGATACGCAGTATTTT	CASGTGQGGGTDTQYF
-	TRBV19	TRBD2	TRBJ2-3	TGTGCCAGTAGTATGGGGAGGGTGCAGGCAGATACGCAGTATTTT	CASSMGRVQADTQYF
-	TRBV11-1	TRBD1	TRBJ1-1	TGTGCCAGCAGGAACAGGGGTCGGCGCAGGATGAACACTGAAGCTTTCTTT	CASRNRGRRRMNTEAFF
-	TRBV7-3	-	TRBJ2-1	TGTGCCAGCAGCTTAGTGGCGGGGCGCAATGACAATGAGCAGTTCTTC	CASSLVAGRNDNEQFF
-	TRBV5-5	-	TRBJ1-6	TGTGCCAGCAGCTCTCTTAATTCACCCCTCCACTTT	CASSSLNSPLHF
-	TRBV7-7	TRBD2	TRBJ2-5	TGTGCTAGCAGCTTAGCGTATCTAGCGGGGGAGGAGACCCAGTACTTC	CASSLAYLAGEETQYF
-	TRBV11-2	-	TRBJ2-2	TGTGCCAGCAGCTTAAGGGGTTCCGCGAACACCGGGGAGCTGTTTTTT	CASSLRGSANTGELFF